A single sample gave rise to the 27 T cell receptor beta chains below, sequenced in a study of cytomegalovirus exposure and HLA in healthy donors. PCR used 60 Vbeta primers and 13 Jbeta primers. The method was immunoSEQ multiplex PCR; TCRdb's version includes in-frame clones alone and lacks a portion of them. The sample has about 72,000 clones, 60% to 75% seen once. The sequenced material came from PBMCs. The receptors originated from a man aged 40-49 years in good health and CMV-seropositive.

This rearrangement joins TRBV5-1 to TRBJ2-2, with D perhaps TRBD1 (6 bases). Trimming stripped 2 bases from V and 4 bases from J, with 12 bases between. CDR3 length: 15 residues. Germline CDR1 reads SGHRS; CDR2 reads YFSETQ. The CDR3 bases are TGCGCCAGCAGCTTCACTCAGGGGTTCACCGGGGAGCTGTTTTTT. Protein: CASSFTQGFTGELFF.

This chain connects TRBV11-3 to TRBJ2-7; 8 nucleotides align to TRBD2. This CDR3 contains 16 residues. Germline trimming cut 5 bases from V and 1 base from J; bases unmatched to any gene: 10. Per germline, CDR1 SGHNT and CDR2 YENEEA. The CDR3 loop reads CASSPRKRGPSYEQYF. CDR3 bases: TGTGCCAGCAGCCCCCGGAAGCGGGGGCCTTCCTACGAGCAGTACTTC. Full variable domain (outside the CDR3, taken from reference TRBV11-3 and TRBJ2-7): EAGVVQSPRYKIIEKKQPVAFWCNPISGHNTLYWYLQNLGQGPELLIRYENEEAVDDSQLPKDRFSAERLKGVDSTLKIQPAELGDSAVYLCASSPRKRGPSYEQYFGPGTRLTVT.

This clone was observed a handful of times. Here the CDR3 DNA reads TGTGCCAGCAGTATAAACACCGGGGAGCTGTTTTTT. Translating gives CASSINTGELFF. V and J are TRBV2 and TRBJ2-2; D is undetermined. CDR3 length equals 12 residues. Germline values: CDR1 SNHLY, CDR2 FYNNEI. The V gene lost 5 bases and the J gene lost 2 bases, with 3 bases spanning the gap.

This chain links TRBV28 with TRBJ1-2; D gene uncertain. From germline, CDR1 is MDHEN and CDR2 SYDVKM. CDR3 length equals 13 residues. With 4 bases removed from V and 4 bases from J, the gap between germline ends came to 10 bases. CDR3 in DNA: TGTGCCAGCAGTTCCGGGGTCGGCTATGGCTACACCTTC. Translation gives CASSSGVGYGYTF.

The chain combines TRBV9 with TRBJ2-7; weak D call: TRBD2 (5 bases). CDR1 and CDR2 from the germline V gene are SGDLS and YYNGEE. CDR3 length equals 15 residues. Trimming removed 0 bases at V and 0 bases at J, with 10 bases between. For the CDR3, the DNA is TGTGCCAGCAGCGTAGGCGCAGCGGCCTCCTACGAGCAGTACTTC. Amino acids: CASSVGAAASYEQYF.

This chain connects TRBV5-1 to TRBJ2-1, with a tentative D call TRBD2 (6 bases). Germline V lookup: CDR1 SGHRS, CDR2 YFSETQ. CDR3 size: 13 residues. V was shortened by 5 bases and J by 6 bases, with 12 bases between the two germline ends. The CDR3 region has the DNA TGCGCCAGCAGATTTCTGGAGGGCAATGAGCAGTTCTTC. Translated, it gives CASRFLEGNEQFF. Together with reference TRBV5-1 and TRBJ2-1, the CDR3 gives the full variable domain: KAGVTQTPRYLIKTRGQQVTLSCSPISGHRSVSWYQQTPGQGLQFLFEYFSETQRNKGNFPGRFSGRQFSNSRSEMNVSTLELGDSALYLCASRFLEGNEQFFGPGTRLTVL.

The chain employs TRBV21-1 and TRBJ2-5; no DNA check was done on the table's D call, TRBD2. TRBV21-1 is classified as a pseudogene. CDR3 length equals 16 residues. CDR3 sequence (DNA): TGTGCCAGCAGCAGTCTAGCGGGGGGCGAGCAAGAGACCCAGTACTTC. This translates into CASSSLAGGEQETQYF.

CDR3 residues: CASNAPAAADTQYF. DNA of the CDR3: TGTGCCAGTAATGCTCCAGCGGCCGCAGATACGCAGTATTTT. This chain links TRBV19 with TRBJ2-3; tentative D call: TRBD2 (5 bases). The V end lost 7 bases, the J end lost 4 bases, and 15 bases lay between the germline ends. The CDR3 spans 14 residues. Germline V gene data show CDR1 as LNHDA and CDR2 as SQIVND (reference sequence).

In its sample, this clone was seen a few times. The J gene is TRBJ2-7, the V gene TRBV7-8; the D gene is possibly TRBD2 (7 bases). V lost 5 bases to trimming and J lost 5 bases, with 16 bases between them. The CDR3 loop spans 14 amino acids. Germline assignment: CDR1 SGHVS and CDR2 FQNEAQ. Written as DNA, the CDR3 is TGTGCCAGCAGCCAAGGGGGGGCAGGGGACGAGCAGTACTTC. Protein: CASSQGGAGDEQYF.

This sequence joins TRBV5-1 and TRBJ2-2; 9 bases agree with TRBD2. Germline assignment: CDR1 SGHRS and CDR2 YFSETQ. With 3 bases clipped from V and 5 bases from J, the junction kept 14 bases outside the gene matches. The CDR3 totals 18 residues. CDR3 DNA: TGCGCCAGCAGCTGGACCCCTGGGCTAGCGGGGAGTACCGGGGAGCTGTTTTTT. Translated: CASSWTPGLAGSTGELFF.

The V gene is TRBV2, the J gene TRBJ2-3; 9 bases fit TRBD2. V shed 8 bases, J shed 2 bases, and the junction held 14 bases outside the gene matches. CDR1 is SNHLY and CDR2 is FYNNEI in the germline V gene. The CDR3 extends over 17 amino acids. Here the CDR3 reads CASGYPGLAGNTDTQYF. The CDR3 nucleotides are TGTGCCAGCGGGTACCCGGGGCTAGCGGGGAACACAGATACGCAGTATTTT.

V is TRBV7-9 and J is TRBJ1-3; D unresolved. The germline CDR1 and CDR2 sequences are SEHNR and FQNEAQ (reference sequence). The V end was cut by 9 bases, the J end by 1 base, with 4 bases between. The CDR3 length is 11 residues. CDR3: CASQSGNTIYF. The DNA for the CDR3 is TGTGCCAGTCAATCTGGAAACACCATATATTTT.

The J gene is TRBJ1-2, the V gene TRBV10-3, with 9 nucleotides matching TRBD1. CDR1 ENHRY and CDR2 SYGVKD come from the germline V gene. Trimming took 6 bases from V and 6 from J; bases not matched to a gene: 17. The CDR3 has 17 amino acids. The CDR3 sequence: CAIRRGNRDRVKDGYTF. The DNA of the CDR3 is TGTGCCATCAGGAGGGGAAACCGGGACAGGGTTAAGGATGGCTACACCTTC.

This rearrangement joins TRBV2 to TRBJ1-5; D is unresolved. Germline V gene data show CDR1 as SNHLY and CDR2 as FYNNEI. V dropped 7 bases and J dropped 0 bases, with 10 bases sitting between them. The CDR3 runs to 14 residues. The DNA for the CDR3 is TGTGCCAGCAACAGAGCTAATAGCAATCAGCCCCAGCATTTT. Translated: CASNRANSNQPQHF.

This clone was detected only a few times. This chain links TRBV7-9 with TRBJ1-2; 7 nucleotides align to TRBD1. Germline CDR1 and CDR2: SEHNR and FQNEAQ (reference sequence). This CDR3 is built from 14 residues. V trimming: 6 bases; J trimming: 4 bases; junction bases outside the gene matches: 8. CDR3 loop: CASRSTGEGYGYTF. The CDR3 nucleotides read TGTGCCAGCAGGTCCACAGGGGAAGGCTATGGCTACACCTTC.

J is TRBJ1-1 and V is TRBV7-3; TRBD1 is a possible D gene (5 bases). Per germline, CDR1 SGHTA and CDR2 FQGTGA. The germline V and J ends were trimmed by 5 bases and 5 bases, with 15 bases remaining between them. The CDR3 spans 14 residues. The CDR3 DNA is TGTGCCAGCAGCAGTAGGGGCGGGGGAACTGAAGCTTTCTTT. Residues: CASSSRGGGTEAFF. Supplemented by reference TRBV7-3 and TRBJ1-1, the full variable domain reads GAGVSQTPSNKVTEKGKYVELRCDPISGHTALYWYRQSLGQGPEFLIYFQGTGAADDSGLPNDRFFAVRPEGSVSTLKIQRTERGDSAVYLCASSSRGGGTEAFFGQGTRLTVV.

The chain carries TRBV5-1 and TRBJ1-4; 11 bases align to TRBD1. V lost 4 bases and J lost 8; bases outside the gene matches: 4. Germline V CDR1 and CDR2: SGHRS, YFSETQ. The CDR3 consists of 14 residues. The CDR3, as DNA: TGCGCCAGCAGCCTGGGACAGGGGGGGGAAAAACTGTTTTTT. Translating it yields CASSLGQGGEKLFF.

The rearrangement joins TRBV6-4 to TRBJ2-3; D is possibly TRBD2 (6 bases). Trimming left V 6 bases short and J 4 bases short, with 11 bases between. Germline V gene data show CDR1 as MRHNA and CDR2 as SNTAGT. The CDR3 covers 13 residues. CDR3 protein: CASSPGDPDTQYF. CDR3 in DNA: TGTGCCAGCAGCCCGGGAGACCCAGATACGCAGTATTTT.

In this sample, this clone turned up once. CDR3 protein: CASSLQTSGAGSPLHF. As DNA, the CDR3 is TGTGCCAGCAGCCTACAGACCTCAGGGGCCGGTTCACCCCTCCACTTT. The chain is built from TRBV7-8 and TRBJ1-6, with D tentatively TRBD1 (6 bases). Germline lookup yields CDR1 SGHVS and CDR2 FQNEAQ. With 5 bases removed from V and 9 bases from J, the gap between germline ends came to 20 bases. This CDR3 has 16 amino acids. Using reference TRBV7-8 and TRBJ1-6 for the parts outside the CDR3, the full variable domain is GAGVSQSPRYKVAKRGQDVALRCDPISGHVSLFWYQQALGQGPEFLTYFQNEAQLDKSGLPSDRFFAERPEGSVSTLKIQRTQQEDSAVYLCASSLQTSGAGSPLHFGNGTRLTVT.

Turning to this clone: Other DNA sequences in the sample encode the same CDR3. The chain is built from TRBV9 and TRBJ1-2, with no clear D. The CDR3 runs 13 residues. The V and J ends lost 2 bases and 0 bases respectively, with 5 bases between them. CDR1 and CDR2 from the germline V gene are SGDLS and YYNGEE. The DNA for the CDR3 is TGTGCCAGCAGCGTCGGGACTAACTATGGCTACACCTTC. Encoded protein: CASSVGTNYGYTF.

The chain couples TRBV19 to TRBJ1-5; D perhaps matches TRBD1 (6 bases). This CDR3 region has 15 residues. Trimming cost V 7 bases and J 3 bases, with 16 bases left between them. Germline lookup yields CDR1 LNHDA and CDR2 SQIVND (reference sequence). The CDR3 sequence is CASIQGRGNNQPQHF. The CDR3 DNA reads TGTGCCAGTATACAGGGCAGGGGTAACAATCAGCCCCAGCATTTT. Complete variable domain (other parts from reference TRBV19 and TRBJ1-5): DGGITQSPKYLFRKEGQNVTLSCEQNLNHDAMYWYRQDPGQGLRLIYYSQIVNDFQKGDIAEGYSVSREKKESFPLTVTSAQKNPTAFYLCASIQGRGNNQPQHFGDGTRLSIL.

J is TRBJ1-6 and V is TRBV4-1; a weak D match, TRBD1 (6 bases). The CDR3 spans 15 residues. The germline V gene has CDR1 MGHRA and CDR2 YSYEKL. V was pared by 0 bases and J by 7 bases, with 10 bases between. The CDR3: CASSQDWGGNSPLHF. CDR3 coding DNA: TGCGCCAGCAGCCAAGACTGGGGGGGCAATTCACCCCTCCACTTT.

This clone was seen a few times. This sequence joins TRBV5-5 and TRBJ2-2, with D tentatively TRBD1 (5 bases). This CDR3 is 16 amino acids long. In germline, CDR1 is SGHKS, CDR2 YYEKEE (reference sequence). The V and J ends lost 4 bases and 1 base respectively, with 14 bases between them. The CDR3 DNA follows: TGTGCCAGCAGCCAGACGGCGACAGTGAACACCGGGGAGCTGTTTTTT. It yields the protein CASSQTATVNTGELFF.

The rearrangement joins TRBV27 to TRBJ2-7, with 9 bases identical to TRBD2. The trim removed 4 bases at V and 1 base at J, leaving 11 bases unmatched. Germline CDR1 reads MNHEY; CDR2 reads SMNVEV (reference sequence). The CDR3 loop spans 17 amino acids. DNA of the CDR3: TGTGCCAGCAGTTCCCTGGGTAGCGGGGGACCGTCCTACGAGCAGTACTTC. As protein: CASSSLGSGGPSYEQYF.

The rearrangement joins TRBV30 to TRBJ2-1, with D maybe TRBD1 (6 bases). Trimming took off 2 bases at V and 4 bases at J, with 15 bases between the two ends. The CDR3 has 15 amino acids. Germline CDR1 and CDR2: GTSNPN and SVGIG (reference sequence). The CDR3 bases are TGTGCCTGGAGTCCGCCGGGACACCTTTACAATGAGCAGTTCTTC. Translating gives CAWSPPGHLYNEQFF.

The chain has TRBV13 and TRBJ1-1, with 8 bases aligning to TRBD1. Looked up from germline, CDR1 is PRHDT and CDR2 is FYEKMQ (reference sequence). Trimming removed 3 bases from V and 8 bases from J; junction bases left unmatched: 2. The CDR3 covers 12 residues. The CDR3 spells CASSLGTGEAFF. CDR3 bases: TGTGCCAGCAGCTTGGGGACAGGAGAAGCTTTCTTT.

This clone was counted once. The chain carries TRBV12-5 and TRBJ2-7; TRBD1 aligns across 8 bases. The CDR3 has 15 residues. From germline, CDR1 is LGHNT and CDR2 FRNRAP. With 5 bases clipped from V and 0 bases from J, the junction kept 6 bases outside the gene matches. The CDR3 DNA follows: TGTGCTAGTGGTCGCGGGACAGGATACTCCTACGAGCAGTACTTC. This encodes CASGRGTGYSYEQYF.